This TCR beta chain was observed in a study of T cells in Graves' hyperthyroidism and ophthalmopathy. Amplification targeted TCR beta CDR3 regions from RNA transcripts. The HTBI primer set was used in a first-round RT-PCR of the TCR CDR3. TCRdb called the multiplex PCR reads again in MiXCR, with one record for every CDR3 protein. The sample lists some 300,000 distinct CDR3 sequences, around 16% occurring once. V lost 3 bases and J 6 bases, leaving 9 bases between the germline ends. Germline lookup yields CDR1 MNHNS and CDR2 SASEGT. The CDR3 runs to 12 residues. The count of this clonotype is one. Sequencing used blood. This chain uses TRBV6-1 with TRBJ2-7; no definite D call. The receptor's source is a man aged 30 to 45 with Graves' hyperthyroidism. CDR3 DNA: TGTGCCAGCAGTGAGAGCTGGGGCGAGCAGTACTTC. Amino acids: CASSESWGEQYF.